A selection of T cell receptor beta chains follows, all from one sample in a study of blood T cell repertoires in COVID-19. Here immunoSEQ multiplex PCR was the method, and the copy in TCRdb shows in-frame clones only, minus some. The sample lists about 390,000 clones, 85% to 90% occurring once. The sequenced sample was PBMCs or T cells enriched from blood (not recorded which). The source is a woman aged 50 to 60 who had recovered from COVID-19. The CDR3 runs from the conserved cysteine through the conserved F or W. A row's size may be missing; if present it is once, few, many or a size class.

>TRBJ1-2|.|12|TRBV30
CAWSVPSSGYTF
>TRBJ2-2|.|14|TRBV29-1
CSVGDSGNTGELFF
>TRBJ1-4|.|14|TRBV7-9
CASSLLTDNEKLFF
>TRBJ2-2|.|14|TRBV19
CASRWLPDTGELFF
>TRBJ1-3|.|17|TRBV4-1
CASSQVPPRVPGNTIYF
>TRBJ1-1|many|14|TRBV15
CATSRERAHTEAFF
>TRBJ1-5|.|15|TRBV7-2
CASSYRGGSDQPQHF
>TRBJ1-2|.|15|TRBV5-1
CASSTGQGANYGYTF
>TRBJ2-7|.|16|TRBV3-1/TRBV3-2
CASSQDFPGGPYEQYF
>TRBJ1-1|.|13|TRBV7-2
CASRNSMNTEAFF
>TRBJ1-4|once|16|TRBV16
CASSPPGGGVYEKLFF
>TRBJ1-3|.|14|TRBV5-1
CASSDREIGNTIYF
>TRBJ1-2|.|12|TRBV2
CASSVERGGYTF
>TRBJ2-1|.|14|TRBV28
CASSSATGGYEQFF
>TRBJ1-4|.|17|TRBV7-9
CASSLFGTGGVGEKLFF
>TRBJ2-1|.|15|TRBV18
CASSPPSGGAVEQFF
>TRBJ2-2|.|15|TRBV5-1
CASSPLDTNTGELFF
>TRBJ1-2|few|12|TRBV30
CAWSQGNYGYTF
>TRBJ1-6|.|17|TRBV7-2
CASSRFGGQAGNSPLHF
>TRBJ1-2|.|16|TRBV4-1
CASSQGREGGNYGYTF
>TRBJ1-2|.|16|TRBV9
CASSDAHNRDSGGRTF
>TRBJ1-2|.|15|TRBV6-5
CASVRVYDSFNGYTF
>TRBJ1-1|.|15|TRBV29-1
CSVGWAYSLNTEAFF
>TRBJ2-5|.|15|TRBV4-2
CASSQDSGGAETQYF
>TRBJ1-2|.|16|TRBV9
CASSENRQGANYGYTF
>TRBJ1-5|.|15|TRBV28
CASSLRGTGVQPQHF
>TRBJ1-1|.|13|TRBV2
CASRAGEGTEAFF
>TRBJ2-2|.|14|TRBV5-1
CASGQGDGTGELFF
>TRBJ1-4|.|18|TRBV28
CASSLIWDRALDNEKLFF
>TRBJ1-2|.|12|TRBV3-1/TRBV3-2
CASSQAMYGYTF
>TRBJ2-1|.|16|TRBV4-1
CASSTRFGLVYNEQFF
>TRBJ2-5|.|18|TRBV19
CASSSIVGQDFTQETQYF
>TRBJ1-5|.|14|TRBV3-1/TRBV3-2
CASSLGGGGQPQHF
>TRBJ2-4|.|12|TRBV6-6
CASGAGGNIQYF
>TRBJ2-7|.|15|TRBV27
CASSSGFLSSYEQYF
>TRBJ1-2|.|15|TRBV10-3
CATMGAGRGHNGYTF
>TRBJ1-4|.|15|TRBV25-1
CASSEWDRGDEKLFF
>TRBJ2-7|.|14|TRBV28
CASSPDRGLYEQYF
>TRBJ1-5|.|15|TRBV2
CASSDGEYSNQPQHF
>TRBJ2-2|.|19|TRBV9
CASSPLVGGVRPNTGELFF